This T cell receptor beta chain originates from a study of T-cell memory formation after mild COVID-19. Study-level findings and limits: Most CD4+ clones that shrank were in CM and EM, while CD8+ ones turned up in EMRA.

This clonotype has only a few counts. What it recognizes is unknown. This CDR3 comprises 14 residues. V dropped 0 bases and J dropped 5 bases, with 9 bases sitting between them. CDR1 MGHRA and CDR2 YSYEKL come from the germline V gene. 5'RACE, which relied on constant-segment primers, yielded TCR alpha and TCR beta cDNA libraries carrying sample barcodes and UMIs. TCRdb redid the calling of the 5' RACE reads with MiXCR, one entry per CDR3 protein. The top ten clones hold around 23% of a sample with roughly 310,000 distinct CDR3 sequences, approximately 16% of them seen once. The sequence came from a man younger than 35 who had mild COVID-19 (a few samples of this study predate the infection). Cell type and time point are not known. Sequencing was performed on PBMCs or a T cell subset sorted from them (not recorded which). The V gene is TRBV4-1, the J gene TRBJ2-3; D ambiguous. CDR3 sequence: CASSQDTPEDTQYF. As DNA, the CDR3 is TGCGCCAGCAGCCAAGATACCCCAGAAGATACGCAGTATTTT.